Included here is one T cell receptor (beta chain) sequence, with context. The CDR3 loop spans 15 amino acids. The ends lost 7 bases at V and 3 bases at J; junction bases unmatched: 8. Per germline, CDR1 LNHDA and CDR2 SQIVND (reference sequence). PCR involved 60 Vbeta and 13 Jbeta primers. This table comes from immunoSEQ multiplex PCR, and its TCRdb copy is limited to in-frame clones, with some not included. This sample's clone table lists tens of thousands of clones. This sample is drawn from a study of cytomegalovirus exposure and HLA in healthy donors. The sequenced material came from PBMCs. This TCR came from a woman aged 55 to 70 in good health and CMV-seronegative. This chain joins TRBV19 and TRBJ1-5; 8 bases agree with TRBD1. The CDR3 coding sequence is TGTGCCAGTAAGTCCCGGGACAGGTCCAATCAGCCCCAGCATTTT. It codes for CASKSRDRSNQPQHF.